Sequencing of this T cell receptor (beta chain) was carried out in a study of T-cell reconstitution after alpha-beta-depleted transplantation in children. Regarding the study as a whole: Alpha-beta T cells about two months after transplant reportedly derived from several hundred expanded graft clones. Counts and diversity of T cells one year after transplant came mostly from newly produced T cells. Some patients showed high day-60 TCRbeta diversity, which derived from surviving recipient T cells and thymic progenitors.

Unique molecular identifiers were incorporated during preparation of the TCRbeta library. Each CDR3 protein gets one entry after TCRdb re-called the PCR reads with MiXCR. This sample has approximately 270,000 distinct CDR3 sequences; more than 20% occur once, and the top ten carry around 4.8%. Trimming left V 3 bases short and J 7 bases short, with 16 bases between. Germline V gene lookup returns CDR1 MNHEY and CDR2 SMNVEV (reference sequence). CDR3 length: 15 residues. The sample holds a few counts of this clonotype. Its target is not known. This TCR was sampled from a female patient aged 2-9 years who had a stem cell transplant for congenital amegakaryocytic thrombocytopenia, so the T cells may come from the graft donor. This specimen was PBMCs, mostly from graft donor cells, taken 360 days after TCRalphabeta/CD19-depleted stem cell transplant. The chain is built from TRBV27 and TRBJ2-1; D is undetermined. The CDR3 is CASSLVLGLWNEQFF. The CDR3 region has the DNA TGTGCCAGCAGTTTGGTCCTCGGTCTCTGGAATGAGCAGTTCTTC.